What follows is one T cell receptor (beta chain) and its context. Its antigen is currently unknown. The germline CDR1 and CDR2 sequences are GTSNPN and SVGIG (reference sequence). The CDR3 consists of 16 residues. Losses at the gene ends were 0 bases for V and 3 bases for J; bases not matched to a gene: 8. PCR used 60 Vbeta primers and 13 Jbeta primers. TCRdb's copy holds only in-frame clones and misses some; the assay was immunoSEQ multiplex PCR. This table has around 120,000 clones, 75% to 85% appearing once. This specimen belongs to a study of cytomegalovirus exposure and HLA in healthy donors. Points from the study as a whole: Using a false discovery rate of 0.05, a later analysis showed that fewer than 20,000 TCR beta sequences were associated with HLA alleles. Certain sequence variants were highly shared and formed a cluster, and this cluster was likely a sequencing artifact.

The sequence was obtained from a woman aged 40 to 50 in good health and CMV-seropositive. The J gene is TRBJ2-4, the V gene TRBV30; 7 positions agree with TRBD1. Sequencing was carried out using PBMCs. CDR3 residues: CAWSVPTGWDKNIQYF. The CDR3 coding sequence is TGTGCCTGGAGTGTCCCGACAGGGTGGGACAAAAACATTCAGTACTTC.